The 22 T cell receptor beta chains presented below share a single source sample, sequenced in a study of T cell responses to AZD1222 COVID-19 vaccine. Clones were sequenced by immunoSEQ multiplex PCR, and TCRdb holds only the in-frame ones, with some missing. The sample carries 150,000 to 200,000 clones, just over 90% recorded once. The material was peripheral blood, obtained 28 days after the second dose of the MenACWY control vaccine. The origin of the receptors is an adult who received the MenACWY meningococcal vaccine as a control.

This clone was found once. One end of the junction varies from germline; a read error may be responsible. V is TRBV5-1 and J is TRBJ2-1, with 7 bases identical to TRBD1. The CDR3 totals 15 residues. Germline assignment: CDR1 SGHRS and CDR2 YFSETQ. CDR3 DNA: TGCGCCAGCAGTTTGGACAGGATCTCCTACAATGAGCAGTTCTTC. Residues: CASSLDRISYNEQFF.

The chain carries TRBV9 and TRBJ2-1; D may match TRBD1 or TRBD2 (5 bases each). V lost 4 bases and J 5 bases, leaving 13 bases between the germline ends. Looked up from germline, CDR1 is SGDLS and CDR2 is YYNGEE. The CDR3 contains 14 residues. CDR3 DNA: TGTGCCAGCAGCTCCCCGGGGCTAAACAATGAGCAGTTCTTC. It codes for CASSSPGLNNEQFF.

The V call is TRBV24-1, the J call TRBJ1-2; the D is unclear. The CDR3 spans 16 residues. Between the trimmed V and J ends, which lost 4 bases and 1 base, there was a span of 15 bases. Per the germline V gene, CDR1 is KGHDR and CDR2 is SFDVKD. The DNA for the CDR3 is TGTGCCACCAGTGACCCAGGAGGCCCCTTTAACTATGGCTACACCTTC. It is translated as CATSDPGGPFNYGYTF.

For the CDR3, the DNA is TGTGCCAGCAGCCCCTCCGGGACAGATAATTCACCCCTCCACTTT. Amino acid sequence: CASSPSGTDNSPLHF. The V and J genes are TRBV9 and TRBJ1-6; the match to TRBD1 covers 7 bases. V was pared by 4 bases and J by 5 bases, with 6 bases of the junction left unmatched. The germline V gene encodes CDR1 SGDLS and CDR2 YYNGEE. The CDR3 length is 15 residues. Variable domain in full (rest from reference TRBV9 and TRBJ1-6): DSGVTQTPKHLITATGQRVTLRCSPRSGDLSVYWYQQSLDQGLQFLIQYYNGEERAKGNILERFSAQQFPDLHSELNLSSLELGDSALYFCASSPSGTDNSPLHFGNGTRLTVT.

This sequence joins TRBV6-4 and TRBJ2-2, with 7 positions matching TRBD1. The CDR3 length is 17 residues. Germline CDR1 and CDR2: MRHNA and SNTAGT. The V segment lost 5 bases and the J segment 4 bases; nucleotides outside the gene matches: 13. Here the CDR3 reads CASSPSPDRAGTGELFF. DNA of the CDR3: TGTGCCAGCAGTCCGTCCCCCGACAGGGCCGGCACCGGGGAGCTGTTTTTT.

The V and J genes are TRBV14 and TRBJ2-1, with D possibly being TRBD1 (5 bases). Trimming took off 4 bases at V and 14 bases at J, with 18 bases between the two ends. CDR1 is SGHDN, CDR2 FVKESK, per germline. The CDR3 is 13 amino acids. This chain's CDR3 is CASSPKAWVGEFF. Written as DNA, the CDR3 is TGTGCCAGCAGCCCTAAGGCCTGGGTAGGGGAGTTCTTC. Full variable domain (outside the CDR3, taken from reference TRBV14 and TRBJ2-1): EAGVTQFPSHSVIEKGQTVTLRCDPISGHDNLYWYRRVMGKEIKFLLHFVKESKQDESGMPNNRFLAERTGGTYSTLKVQPAELEDSGVYFCASSPKAWVGEFFGPGTRLTVL.

V usage is TRBV25-1 and J usage is TRBJ2-4, with 8 bases fitting TRBD2. Trimming cost V 2 bases and J 6 bases; bases outside gene matches: 3. Germline V gene sequence: CDR1 MGHDK, CDR2 SYGVNS. The CDR3 sequence is 14 residues long. This CDR3 reads CASSEAGGGNIQYF. Written as DNA, the CDR3 is TGTGCCAGCAGTGAAGCGGGGGGTGGAAACATTCAGTACTTC.

The chain employs TRBV27 and TRBJ1-5; TRBD1 matches 12 bases. CDR3 length: 19 residues. With V trimmed by 7 bases and J by 2 bases, 15 bases remained unmatched. Germline loops: CDR1 MNHEY, CDR2 SMNVEV (reference sequence). The CDR3 DNA is TGTGCCAGCACCGGTCCCGGGACAGGGGGCGGGGGGCGCAATCAGCCCCAGCATTTT. This gives the protein CASTGPGTGGGGRNQPQHF.

This rearrangement joins TRBV19 to TRBJ2-1; 10 nucleotides align to TRBD2. CDR1 is LNHDA, CDR2 SQIVND, per germline (reference sequence). The trim removed 10 bases at V and 4 bases at J, leaving 4 bases unmatched. This CDR3 spans 13 amino acids. The CDR3 region is CATTGLAYNEQFF. CDR3 nucleotide sequence: TGTGCCACCACGGGACTAGCGTACAATGAGCAGTTCTTC.

As DNA, the CDR3 is TGCAGCGCCCGACTGGTCCAAGAGACCCAGTACTTC. Protein sequence: CSARLVQETQYF. The chain employs TRBV29-1 and TRBJ2-5, with D uncertain. V gave up 7 bases and J gave up 1 base, with 10 bases separating them. CDR1 SQVTM and CDR2 ANQGSEA come from the germline V gene. This CDR3 has 12 amino acids.

The V call is TRBV5-6, the J call TRBJ1-1, with D unresolved. CDR1 SGHDT and CDR2 YYEEEE come from the germline V gene. V lost 0 bases and J lost 8, with 8 bases in between. The CDR3 is made up of 12 amino acids. In DNA form, the CDR3 reads TGTGCCAGCAGCTTGGAGAGGCGGGAAGCTTTCTTT. This translates into CASSLERREAFF.

This clone was seen more than once but under ten times. Relative to the germline gene, one junction end is altered; a read error may explain this. The J gene is TRBJ1-1, the V gene TRBV6-1; D is undetermined. Germline lookup yields CDR1 MNHNS and CDR2 SASEGT. The CDR3 contains 13 residues. The CDR3 loop reads CASREGRNTEAFF. The CDR3 DNA sequence: TGTGCCAGCAGAGAAGGCAGGAACACTGAAGCTTTCTTT.

The chain carries TRBV11-2 and TRBJ2-2, with 9 bases lining up with TRBD2. Germline V gives CDR1 SGHAT, CDR2 FQNNGV. Trimming took 3 bases from V and 8 from J; bases not matched to a gene: 4. This CDR3 has 14 amino acids. DNA of the CDR3: TGTGCCAGCAGCTTGCTAGCGGGATCGGGGGAGCTGTTTTTT. Amino acids: CASSLLAGSGELFF.

This sequence joins TRBV27 and TRBJ2-1; no firm D call. CDR1 is MNHEY, CDR2 SMNVEV, per germline (reference sequence). V was cut by 7 bases and J by 0 bases, with 16 bases left in between. The CDR3 extends over 16 amino acids. The CDR3, as DNA: TGTGCCAGCATCAAACGAGGTAGGAGCTCCTACAATGAGCAGTTCTTC. It is translated as CASIKRGRSSYNEQFF.

The rearrangement joins TRBV6-1 to TRBJ1-1, with D unclear. V was clipped by 3 bases and J by 5 bases, with 7 bases between them. Germline lookup yields CDR1 MNHNS and CDR2 SASEGT. The CDR3 consists of 12 residues. The CDR3 bases are TGTGCCAGCAGTGAGTCTAGTACTGAAGCTTTCTTT. Translation gives CASSESSTEAFF.

The chain combines TRBV7-9 with TRBJ2-3; D possibly corresponds to TRBD2 (6 bases). Germline lookup yields CDR1 SEHNR and CDR2 FQNEAQ (reference sequence). V shed 5 bases and J shed 6 bases, with 21 bases lying between them. CDR3 length: 16 amino acids. DNA of the CDR3: TGTGCCAGCAGCCCCCGTAGCGGTGTCAACGGGGATACGCAGTATTTT. The encoded protein is CASSPRSGVNGDTQYF. The full variable domain, in which reference TRBV7-9 and TRBJ2-3 provide the parts outside the CDR3, is DTGVSQNPRHKITKRGQNVTFRCDPISEHNRLYWYRQTLGQGPEFLTYFQNEAQLEKSRLLSDRFSAERPKGSFSTLEIQRTEQGDSAMYLCASSPRSGVNGDTQYFGPGTRLTVL.

In nucleotides, the CDR3 is TGTGCCAGCAGCTTCCCGGGGAATCGTCAGCCCCAGCATTTT. It is translated as CASSFPGNRQPQHF. V and J are TRBV5-8 and TRBJ1-5; D is ambiguous. V was clipped by 2 bases and J by 6 bases, with 12 bases between them. The CDR3 extends over 14 amino acids. Per the germline V gene, CDR1 is SGHTS and CDR2 is YDEGEE.

As DNA, the CDR3 is TGTGCCAGCAGCGTCTCAGGGCTGAGAGGAAACACCATATATTTT. It yields the protein CASSVSGLRGNTIYF. This chain links TRBV9 with TRBJ1-3; D perhaps matches TRBD1 (5 bases). The CDR3 spans 15 residues. The germline V gene encodes CDR1 SGDLS and CDR2 YYNGEE. Deletions cut 2 bases from V and 4 bases from J, with 13 bases between.

This clone was observed a single time. This chain joins TRBV5-1 and TRBJ1-2; TRBD1 agrees at 9 bases. From germline, CDR1 is SGHRS and CDR2 YFSETQ. The CDR3 is made up of 16 amino acids. Trimming cost V 4 bases and J 4 bases; bases outside gene matches: 11. CDR3 in amino acids: CASSRLQPGQGYGYTF. The CDR3 coding sequence is TGCGCCAGCAGCCGTCTACAACCGGGACAGGGCTATGGCTACACCTTC. The full variable domain, its missing parts supplied by reference TRBV5-1 and TRBJ1-2, is KAGVTQTPRYLIKTRGQQVTLSCSPISGHRSVSWYQQTPGQGLQFLFEYFSETQRNKGNFPGRFSGRQFSNSRSEMNVSTLELGDSALYLCASSRLQPGQGYGYTFGSGTRLTVV.

The CDR3 sequence is CSAQPRLSSYEQYF. In DNA, the CDR3 is TGCAGCGCCCAACCGAGGCTATCATCCTACGAGCAGTACTTC. This sequence joins TRBV29-1 and TRBJ2-7; D unclear. The germline V and J ends were trimmed by 7 bases and 1 base, with 17 bases remaining between them. Germline V gene lookup returns CDR1 SQVTM and CDR2 ANQGSEA. CDR3 length equals 14 residues.

The chain recombines TRBV21-1 with TRBJ2-7; the DNA was not compared with TRBD1, the D call given in the table. TRBV21-1 counts as a pseudogene. This CDR3 comprises 14 residues. In DNA, the CDR3 is TGTGCCAGCAGCAAGTACCAGAAGATCAACGAGCAGTACTTC. Amino acid sequence: CASSKYQKINEQYF.

The V gene is TRBV10-3, the J gene TRBJ1-1; no clear D. The germline V gene has CDR1 ENHRY and CDR2 SYGVKD. Trimming shortened V by 2 bases and J by 13 bases, and 14 bases separated the two germline ends. The CDR3 totals 12 residues. CDR3 in DNA: TGTGCCATCAGTGAGGCGCGGAAGCTTGTTTTCTTT. Protein: CAISEARKLVFF.